This is a list of T cell receptor beta chains from one sample in a study of graft-versus-host responses after intestinal transplantation. Generated by immunoSEQ multiplex PCR, the TCRdb table keeps only in-frame clones and is missing some. There are 8,000 or so clones in the sample; approximately 31% occur only once, and 2% to 2.5% lies in the top ten. The sample here was alloreactive CD8+ T cells from a mixed lymphocyte reaction culture, taken before intestinal transplant. These receptors were taken from a human patient who received an intestinal transplant. The CDR3 runs from the conserved cysteine through the conserved F or W. Fields, in order: D gene, clone size, V gene, J gene, CDR3 protein, CDR3 DNA. D genes are given only for firm matches. Not all rows give a size; the values are once, few, many and, for expanded clones, a class.

D gene: NA; clone size: NA; V gene: TRBV5-8; J gene: TRBJ2-1; CDR3 protein: CASSTTGTYNEQFF; CDR3 DNA: TGTGCCAGCAGCACCACAGGGACCTACAATGAGCAGTTCTTC
D gene: TRBD1; clone size: NA; V gene: TRBV11-2; J gene: TRBJ2-3; CDR3 protein: CASSDSDRDLTDTQYF; CDR3 DNA: TGTGCCAGCAGCGACTCCGACAGGGACCTCACAGATACGCAGTATTTT
D gene: TRBD2; clone size: few; V gene: TRBV7-2; J gene: TRBJ2-3; CDR3 protein: CASGFLAGTDTQYF; CDR3 DNA: TGTGCCAGCGGATTCCTAGCGGGCACAGATACGCAGTATTTT
D gene: TRBD1; clone size: few; V gene: TRBV9; J gene: TRBJ1-2; CDR3 protein: CASSAVGGTGDYGYTF; CDR3 DNA: TGTGCCAGCAGCGCCGTGGGGGGGACAGGGGACTATGGCTACACCTTC
D gene: TRBD1; clone size: NA; V gene: TRBV7-6; J gene: TRBJ2-7; CDR3 protein: CASSHQDYSDRGDEQYF; CDR3 DNA: TGTGCCAGCAGCCACCAGGACTATTCGGACAGGGGAGACGAGCAGTACTTC
D gene: TRBD1; clone size: NA; V gene: TRBV13; J gene: TRBJ1-2; CDR3 protein: CASSLGDRDRIYGYTF; CDR3 DNA: TGTGCCAGCAGCTTAGGCGACAGGGATCGGATCTATGGCTACACCTTC
D gene: TRBD2; clone size: medium-sized; V gene: TRBV19; J gene: TRBJ2-7; CDR3 protein: CASSMVGLGYEQYF; CDR3 DNA: TGTGCCAGTAGTATGGTGGGACTAGGATACGAGCAGTACTTC
D gene: TRBD1; clone size: medium-sized; V gene: TRBV7-9; J gene: TRBJ2-7; CDR3 protein: CASSMTGVEQYF; CDR3 DNA: TGTGCCAGCAGTATGACAGGGGTCGAGCAGTACTTC
D gene: NA; clone size: NA; V gene: TRBV2; J gene: TRBJ1-4; CDR3 protein: CASSGGGNEKLFF; CDR3 DNA: TGTGCCAGCAGTGGGGGAGGTAATGAAAAACTGTTTTTT
D gene: TRBD1; clone size: few; V gene: TRBV11-2; J gene: TRBJ2-5; CDR3 protein: CASSLVYRGETQYF; CDR3 DNA: TGTGCCAGCAGCTTAGTATACAGGGGAGAGACCCAGTACTTC
D gene: TRBD1; clone size: NA; V gene: TRBV6-6; J gene: TRBJ2-7; CDR3 protein: CASSSRRTGGAYEQYF; CDR3 DNA: TGTGCCAGCAGTTCCCGACGGACAGGGGGAGCCTACGAGCAGTACTTC
D gene: TRBD1; clone size: NA; V gene: TRBV6-1; J gene: TRBJ2-3; CDR3 protein: CASSGSAVARQGDTQYF; CDR3 DNA: TGTGCCAGCAGTGGGTCGGCCGTAGCACGACAGGGGGATACGCAGTATTTT
D gene: NA; clone size: few; V gene: TRBV20-1; J gene: TRBJ2-7; CDR3 protein: CSARTGYEQYF; CDR3 DNA: TGCAGTGCTAGAACGGGATACGAGCAGTACTTC
D gene: TRBD1; clone size: few; V gene: TRBV5-5; J gene: TRBJ2-2; CDR3 protein: CASSLTGQVATGELFF; CDR3 DNA: TGTGCCAGCAGCTTAACGGGACAGGTAGCCACCGGGGAGCTGTTTTTT
D gene: NA; clone size: few; V gene: TRBV30; J gene: TRBJ2-1; CDR3 protein: CAWSVLSLELTLVPQFF; CDR3 DNA: TGTGCCTGGAGTGTACTGAGTCTAGAGTTGACGCTCGTTCCGCAGTTCTTC
D gene: NA; clone size: few; V gene: TRBV27; J gene: TRBJ1-5; CDR3 protein: CASSRARDNQPQHF; CDR3 DNA: TGTGCCAGCAGCCGCGCGAGGGATAATCAGCCCCAGCATTTT
D gene: NA; clone size: few; V gene: TRBV7-8; J gene: TRBJ2-7; CDR3 protein: CASSGGSGSYEQYF; CDR3 DNA: TGTGCCAGCAGCGGAGGGTCCGGCTCCTACGAGCAGTACTTC
D gene: NA; clone size: few; V gene: TRBV2; J gene: TRBJ1-5; CDR3 protein: CASSRGGNTGNQPQHF; CDR3 DNA: TGTGCCAGCAGCCGGGGAGGGAATACAGGGAATCAGCCCCAGCATTTT
D gene: TRBD1; clone size: NA; V gene: TRBV11-3; J gene: TRBJ2-7; CDR3 protein: CASSLFLLTDRLSEQYF; CDR3 DNA: TGTGCCAGCAGCTTATTTCTTCTTACGGACAGGCTTAGCGAGCAGTACTTC
D gene: NA; clone size: NA; V gene: TRBV9; J gene: TRBJ1-2; CDR3 protein: CASSYSYGYTF; CDR3 DNA: TGTGCCAGCAGCTACAGCTATGGCTACACCTTC
D gene: NA; clone size: few; V gene: TRBV28; J gene: TRBJ2-1; CDR3 protein: CASSPRQGVAEIEQFF; CDR3 DNA: TGTGCCAGCAGTCCCCGTCAGGGTGTAGCGGAGATTGAGCAGTTCTTC
D gene: TRBD2; clone size: NA; V gene: TRBV5-1; J gene: TRBJ2-5; CDR3 protein: CASSLGGLGQETQYF; CDR3 DNA: TGCGCCAGCAGCTTGGGAGGACTAGGCCAAGAGACCCAGTACTTC
D gene: TRBD1; clone size: few; V gene: TRBV29-1; J gene: TRBJ1-2; CDR3 protein: CSVRTGDRYGYTF; CDR3 DNA: TGCAGCGTGAGGACAGGGGATCGCTATGGCTACACCTTC
D gene: NA; clone size: NA; V gene: TRBV5-1; J gene: TRBJ2-7; CDR3 protein: CASSATVYEQYF; CDR3 DNA: TGCGCCAGCAGTGCTACTGTCTACGAGCAGTACTTC
D gene: NA; clone size: NA; V gene: TRBV4-2; J gene: TRBJ1-2; CDR3 protein: CASRERTAQGGYTF; CDR3 DNA: TGTGCCAGCAGAGAAAGGACAGCTCAGGGTGGCTACACCTTC
D gene: TRBD1; clone size: medium-sized; V gene: TRBV10-1; J gene: TRBJ1-1; CDR3 protein: CASSLLGQGPTEAFF; CDR3 DNA: TGCGCCAGCAGCCTGCTCGGACAGGGACCCACTGAAGCTTTCTTT
D gene: NA; clone size: NA; V gene: TRBV15; J gene: TRBJ2-7; CDR3 protein: CATSRRDSYEQYF; CDR3 DNA: TGTGCCACCAGCAGACGGGACTCCTACGAGCAGTACTTC
D gene: NA; clone size: few; V gene: TRBV5-1; J gene: TRBJ2-6; CDR3 protein: CASSPEGAGGANVLTF; CDR3 DNA: TGCGCCAGCAGCCCGGAGGGGGCTGGAGGGGCCAACGTCCTGACTTTC
D gene: TRBD2; clone size: NA; V gene: TRBV6-5; J gene: TRBJ2-3; CDR3 protein: CASSYTGGGGDTQYF; CDR3 DNA: TGTGCCAGCAGTTACACCGGGGGGGGAGGGGATACGCAGTATTTT
D gene: TRBD1; clone size: NA; V gene: TRBV6-5; J gene: TRBJ1-2; CDR3 protein: CASTTGAYGYTF; CDR3 DNA: TGTGCCAGCACGACAGGGGCCTATGGCTACACCTTC
D gene: NA; clone size: NA; V gene: TRBV15; J gene: TRBJ2-7; CDR3 protein: CATSTAEGAASYEQYF; CDR3 DNA: TGTGCCACCAGCACAGCGGAGGGGGCTGCCTCCTACGAGCAGTACTTC
D gene: NA; clone size: NA; V gene: TRBV7-9; J gene: TRBJ1-2; CDR3 protein: CASSLDTNYGYTF; CDR3 DNA: TGTGCCAGCAGCTTGGACACTAACTATGGCTACACCTTC
D gene: TRBD1; clone size: NA; V gene: TRBV9; J gene: TRBJ1-2; CDR3 protein: CASSVGTGIYGYTF; CDR3 DNA: TGTGCCAGCAGCGTAGGGACAGGGATCTATGGCTACACCTTC
D gene: TRBD1; clone size: NA; V gene: TRBV4-1; J gene: TRBJ1-6; CDR3 protein: CASSPSGTGGSPLHF; CDR3 DNA: TGCGCCAGCAGCCCATCCGGGACAGGGGGTTCACCCCTCCACTTT
D gene: NA; clone size: NA; V gene: TRBV9; J gene: TRBJ1-2; CDR3 protein: CASSAHIHGYTF; CDR3 DNA: TGTGCCAGCAGCGCCCACATCCATGGCTACACCTTC
D gene: NA; clone size: NA; V gene: TRBV4-1; J gene: TRBJ2-5; CDR3 protein: CASSQGLAGETQYF; CDR3 DNA: TGCGCCAGCAGCCAAGGACTCGCGGGGGAGACCCAGTACTTC
D gene: TRBD2; clone size: few; V gene: TRBV10-3; J gene: TRBJ2-3; CDR3 protein: CAISQLAGLTDTQYF; CDR3 DNA: TGTGCCATCAGTCAACTAGCGGGATTGACAGATACGCAGTATTTT
D gene: NA; clone size: NA; V gene: TRBV7-2; J gene: TRBJ2-2; CDR3 protein: CASSLFTGANTGELFF; CDR3 DNA: TGTGCCAGCAGCTTGTTCACGGGAGCGAACACCGGGGAGCTGTTTTTT
D gene: NA; clone size: NA; V gene: TRBV11-3; J gene: TRBJ2-1; CDR3 protein: CASSPSSYNEQFF; CDR3 DNA: TGTGCCAGCAGCCCCAGCTCCTACAATGAGCAGTTCTTC
D gene: NA; clone size: NA; V gene: TRBV7-9; J gene: TRBJ2-2; CDR3 protein: CATSFSGELFF; CDR3 DNA: TGTGCCACCTCCTTCAGCGGGGAGCTGTTTTTT
D gene: NA; clone size: NA; V gene: TRBV21-1; J gene: TRBJ1-2; CDR3 protein: CASSSHRKTYGYTF; CDR3 DNA: TGTGCCAGCAGCAGTCACAGAAAGACCTATGGCTACACCTTC
D gene: TRBD1; clone size: NA; V gene: TRBV18; J gene: TRBJ2-1; CDR3 protein: CASSPETGIPNEQFF; CDR3 DNA: TGTGCCAGCTCACCCGAGACAGGGATACCCAATGAGCAGTTCTTC
D gene: TRBD2; clone size: few; V gene: TRBV5-1; J gene: TRBJ2-5; CDR3 protein: CASPNSGRGQETQYF; CDR3 DNA: TGCGCCAGCCCGAATAGCGGGAGGGGACAAGAGACCCAGTACTTC
D gene: NA; clone size: NA; V gene: TRBV7-9; J gene: TRBJ2-1; CDR3 protein: CASSLDWEQFF; CDR3 DNA: TGTGCCAGCAGCTTAGACTGGGAGCAGTTCTTC
D gene: NA; clone size: NA; V gene: TRBV7-9; J gene: TRBJ1-2; CDR3 protein: CASSFGTLSRGYTF; CDR3 DNA: TGTGCCAGCAGCTTCGGGACACTGTCTCGTGGCTACACCTTC
D gene: TRBD2; clone size: NA; V gene: TRBV6-6; J gene: TRBJ2-7; CDR3 protein: CASTQTSGRASYEQYF; CDR3 DNA: TGTGCCAGCACCCAAACTAGCGGGAGGGCCTCCTACGAGCAGTACTTC
D gene: NA; clone size: NA; V gene: TRBV4-1; J gene: TRBJ2-7; CDR3 protein: CASSMLGALSEQYF; CDR3 DNA: TGCGCCAGCAGTATGTTGGGGGCCCTCTCCGAGCAGTACTTC
D gene: NA; clone size: few; V gene: TRBV4-3; J gene: TRBJ1-5; CDR3 protein: CASSVERFGGNQPQHF; CDR3 DNA: TGCGCCAGCTCCGTCGAGAGGTTCGGTGGCAATCAGCCCCAGCATTTT
D gene: NA; clone size: medium-sized; V gene: TRBV19; J gene: TRBJ1-2; CDR3 protein: CATSPFLKAGEGGYTF; CDR3 DNA: TGTGCCACCTCACCCTTTCTCAAGGCGGGAGAAGGAGGCTACACCTTC
D gene: TRBD1; clone size: NA; V gene: TRBV5-5; J gene: TRBJ1-2; CDR3 protein: CASSLEQGHYGYTF; CDR3 DNA: TGTGCCAGCAGCTTGGAACAGGGGCACTATGGCTACACCTTC